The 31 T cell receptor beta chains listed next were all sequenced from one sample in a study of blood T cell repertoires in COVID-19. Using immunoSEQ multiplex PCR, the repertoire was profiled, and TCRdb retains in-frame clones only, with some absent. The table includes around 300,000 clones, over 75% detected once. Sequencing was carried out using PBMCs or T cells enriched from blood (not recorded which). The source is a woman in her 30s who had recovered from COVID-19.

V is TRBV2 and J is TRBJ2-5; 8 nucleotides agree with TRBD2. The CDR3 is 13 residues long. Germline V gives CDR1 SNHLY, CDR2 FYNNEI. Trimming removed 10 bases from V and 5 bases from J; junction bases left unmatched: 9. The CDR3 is CATSREGRETQYF. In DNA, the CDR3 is TGTGCCACCAGCCGGGAGGGGAGGGAGACCCAGTACTTC.

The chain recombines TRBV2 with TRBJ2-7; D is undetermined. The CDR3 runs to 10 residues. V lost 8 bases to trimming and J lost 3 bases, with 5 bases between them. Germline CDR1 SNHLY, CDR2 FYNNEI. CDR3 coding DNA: TGTGCCAGCGCAGACTACGAGCAGTACTTC. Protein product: CASADYEQYF.

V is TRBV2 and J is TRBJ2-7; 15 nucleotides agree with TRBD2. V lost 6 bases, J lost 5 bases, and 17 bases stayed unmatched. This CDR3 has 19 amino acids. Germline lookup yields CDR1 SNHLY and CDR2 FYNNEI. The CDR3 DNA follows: TGTGCCAGCAGACCCCGAAGGACTAGCGGGAGGGGGGGCCCCCACGAGCAGTACTTC. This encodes CASRPRRTSGRGGPHEQYF.

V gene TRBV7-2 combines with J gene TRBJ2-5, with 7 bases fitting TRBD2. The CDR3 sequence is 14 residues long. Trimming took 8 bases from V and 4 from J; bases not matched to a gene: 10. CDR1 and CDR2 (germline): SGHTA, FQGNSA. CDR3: CASRKDGGGETQYF. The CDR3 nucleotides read TGTGCCAGCCGAAAAGACGGCGGGGGAGAGACCCAGTACTTC.

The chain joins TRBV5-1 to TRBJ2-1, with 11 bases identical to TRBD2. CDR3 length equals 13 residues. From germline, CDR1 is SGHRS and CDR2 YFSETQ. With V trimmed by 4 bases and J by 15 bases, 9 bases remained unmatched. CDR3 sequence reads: CASSPLAGGQPFF. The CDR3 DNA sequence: TGCGCCAGCAGCCCATTAGCGGGGGGGCAACCGTTCTTC. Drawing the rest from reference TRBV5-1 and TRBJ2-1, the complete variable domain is KAGVTQTPRYLIKTRGQQVTLSCSPISGHRSVSWYQQTPGQGLQFLFEYFSETQRNKGNFPGRFSGRQFSNSRSEMNVSTLELGDSALYLCASSPLAGGQPFFGPGTRLTVL.

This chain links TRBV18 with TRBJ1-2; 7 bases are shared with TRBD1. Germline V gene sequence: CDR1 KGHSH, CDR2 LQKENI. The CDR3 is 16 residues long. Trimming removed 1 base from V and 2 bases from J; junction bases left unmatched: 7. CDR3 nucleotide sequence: TGTGCCAGCTCACCACTTGGGGGACAGACAAACTATGGCTACACCTTC. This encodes CASSPLGGQTNYGYTF. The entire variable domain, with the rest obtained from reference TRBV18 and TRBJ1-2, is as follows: NAGVMQNPRHLVRRRGQEARLRCSPMKGHSHVYWYRQLPEEGLKFMVYLQKENIIDESGMPKERFSAEFPKEGPSILRIQQVVRGDSAAYFCASSPLGGQTNYGYTFGSGTRLTVV.

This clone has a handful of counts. As DNA, the CDR3 is TGTGCCAGCAGTTACGGTCAGGGGTTTCGAGAGACCCAGTACTTC. It yields the protein CASSYGQGFRETQYF. The rearrangement links TRBV6-2 or TRBV6-3 to TRBJ2-5; the D gene is possibly TRBD1 (6 bases). CDR1 and CDR2 (germline): MNHEY, SVGEGT. The CDR3 is 15 amino acids. V was pared by 2 bases and J by 4 bases, with 14 bases between.

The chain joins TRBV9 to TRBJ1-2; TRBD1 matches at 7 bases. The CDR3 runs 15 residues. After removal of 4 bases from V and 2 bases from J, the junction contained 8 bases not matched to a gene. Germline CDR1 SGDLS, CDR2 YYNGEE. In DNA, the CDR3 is TGTGCCAGCAGCTCATACAGGGGCCTGAACTATGGCTACACCTTC. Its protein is CASSSYRGLNYGYTF.

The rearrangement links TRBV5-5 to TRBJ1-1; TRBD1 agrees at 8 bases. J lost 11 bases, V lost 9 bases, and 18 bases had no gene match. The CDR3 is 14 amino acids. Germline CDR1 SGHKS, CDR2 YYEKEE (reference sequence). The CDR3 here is CAIDRDRDRKSAFF. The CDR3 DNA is TGTGCCATCGACCGAGACCGGGACAGGAAGAGTGCTTTCTTT.

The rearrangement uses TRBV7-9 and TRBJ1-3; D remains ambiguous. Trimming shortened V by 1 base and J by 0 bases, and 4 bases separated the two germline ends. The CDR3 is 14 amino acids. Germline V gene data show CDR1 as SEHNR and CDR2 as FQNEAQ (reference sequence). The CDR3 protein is CASSLGISGNTIYF. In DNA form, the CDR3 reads TGTGCCAGCAGCTTAGGTATCTCTGGAAACACCATATATTTT.

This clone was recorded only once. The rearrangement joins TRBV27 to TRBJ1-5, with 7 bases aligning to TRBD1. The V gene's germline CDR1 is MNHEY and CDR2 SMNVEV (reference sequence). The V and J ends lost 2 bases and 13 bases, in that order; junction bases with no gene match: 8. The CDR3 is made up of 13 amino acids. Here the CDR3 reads CASSLGDRAEQHF. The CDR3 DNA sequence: TGTGCCAGCAGTTTAGGCGACAGGGCAGAACAGCATTTT.

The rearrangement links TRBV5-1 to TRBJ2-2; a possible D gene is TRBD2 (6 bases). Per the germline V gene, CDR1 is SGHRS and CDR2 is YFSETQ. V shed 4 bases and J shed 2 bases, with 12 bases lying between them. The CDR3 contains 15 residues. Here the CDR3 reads CASSNRRVNTGELFF. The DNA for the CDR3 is TGCGCCAGCAGCAACAGGAGGGTAAACACCGGGGAGCTGTTTTTT.

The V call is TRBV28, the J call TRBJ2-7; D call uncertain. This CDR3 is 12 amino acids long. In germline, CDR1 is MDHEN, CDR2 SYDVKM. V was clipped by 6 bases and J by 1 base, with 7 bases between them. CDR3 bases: TGTGCCAGCAGCGGGTATTCCTACGAGCAGTACTTC. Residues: CASSGYSYEQYF.

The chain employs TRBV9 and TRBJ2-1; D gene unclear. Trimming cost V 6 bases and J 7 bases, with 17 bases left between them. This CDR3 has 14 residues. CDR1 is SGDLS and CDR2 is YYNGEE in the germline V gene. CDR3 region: CASTIDLVRNEQFF. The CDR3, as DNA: TGTGCCAGCACCATAGATTTAGTACGGAATGAGCAGTTCTTC.

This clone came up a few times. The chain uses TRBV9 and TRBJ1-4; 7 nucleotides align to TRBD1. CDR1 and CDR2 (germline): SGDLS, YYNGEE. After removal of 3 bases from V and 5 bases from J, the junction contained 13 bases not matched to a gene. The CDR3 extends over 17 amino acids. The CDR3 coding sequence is TGTGCCAGCAGCGCGCGTCCAGGGGGAGTGGGAAATGAAAAACTGTTTTTT. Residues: CASSARPGGVGNEKLFF.

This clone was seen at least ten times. The CDR3 region is CASSRRLGSSYNEQFF. The CDR3 region has the DNA TGTGCCAGCAGCCGGAGGCTCGGTAGCTCCTACAATGAGCAGTTCTTC. The chain recombines TRBV7-9 with TRBJ2-1; perhaps TRBD2 as D (5 bases). The V end lost 5 bases, the J end lost 0 bases, and 14 bases lay between the germline ends. CDR1 and CDR2 from the germline V gene are SEHNR and FQNEAQ (reference sequence). The CDR3 covers 16 residues.

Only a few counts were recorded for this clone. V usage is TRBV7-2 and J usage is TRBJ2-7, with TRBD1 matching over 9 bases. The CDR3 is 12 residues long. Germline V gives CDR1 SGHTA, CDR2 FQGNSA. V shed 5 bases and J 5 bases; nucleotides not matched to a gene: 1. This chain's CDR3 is CASSRDRDEQYF. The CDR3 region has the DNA TGTGCCAGCAGCCGGGACAGGGACGAGCAGTACTTC.

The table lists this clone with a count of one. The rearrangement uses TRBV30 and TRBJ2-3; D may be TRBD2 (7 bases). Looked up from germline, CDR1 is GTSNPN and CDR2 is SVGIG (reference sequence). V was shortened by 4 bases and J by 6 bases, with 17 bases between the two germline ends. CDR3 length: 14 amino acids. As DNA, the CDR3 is TGTGCCTGGAACGGGGGGCCAAGAGCGGATACGCAGTATTTT. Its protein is CAWNGGPRADTQYF. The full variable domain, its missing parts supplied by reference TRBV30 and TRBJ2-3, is SQTIHQWPATLVQPVGSPLSLECTVEGTSNPNLYWYRQAAGRGLQLLFYSVGIGQISSEVPQNLSASRPQDRQFILSSKKLLLSDSGFYLCAWNGGPRADTQYFGPGTRLTVL.

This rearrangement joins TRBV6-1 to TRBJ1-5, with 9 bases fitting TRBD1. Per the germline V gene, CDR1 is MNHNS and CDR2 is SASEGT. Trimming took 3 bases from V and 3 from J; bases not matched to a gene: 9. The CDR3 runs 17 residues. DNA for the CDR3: TGTGCCAGCAGTGAGGTTGGTACAGGGGGCAACAATCAGCCCCAGCATTTT. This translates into CASSEVGTGGNNQPQHF.

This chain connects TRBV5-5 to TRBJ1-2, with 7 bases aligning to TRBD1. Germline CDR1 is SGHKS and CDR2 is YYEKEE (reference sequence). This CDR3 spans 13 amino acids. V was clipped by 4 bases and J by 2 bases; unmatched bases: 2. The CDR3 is CASSVQGNYGYTF. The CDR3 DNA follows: TGTGCCAGCAGCGTACAGGGGAACTATGGCTACACCTTC.

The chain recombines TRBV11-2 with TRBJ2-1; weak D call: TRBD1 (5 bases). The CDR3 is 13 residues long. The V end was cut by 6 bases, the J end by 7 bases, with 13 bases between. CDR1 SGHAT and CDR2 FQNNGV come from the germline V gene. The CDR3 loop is CASRIVGVNEQFF. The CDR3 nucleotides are TGTGCCAGCAGAATAGTAGGGGTAAATGAGCAGTTCTTC.

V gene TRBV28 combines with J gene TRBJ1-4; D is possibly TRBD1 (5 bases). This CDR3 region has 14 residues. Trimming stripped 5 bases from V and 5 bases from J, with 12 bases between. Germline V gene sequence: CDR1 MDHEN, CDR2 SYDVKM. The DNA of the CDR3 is TGTGCCAGCAGTCCCGCCGGGGGAAATGAAAAACTGTTTTTT. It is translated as CASSPAGGNEKLFF.

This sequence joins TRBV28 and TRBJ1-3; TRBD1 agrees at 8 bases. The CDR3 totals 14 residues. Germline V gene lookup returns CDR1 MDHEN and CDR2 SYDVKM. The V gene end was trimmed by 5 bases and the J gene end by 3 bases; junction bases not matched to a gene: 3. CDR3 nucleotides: TGTGCCAGCAGTACAGGGGGAAATGGAAACACCATATATTTT. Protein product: CASSTGGNGNTIYF.

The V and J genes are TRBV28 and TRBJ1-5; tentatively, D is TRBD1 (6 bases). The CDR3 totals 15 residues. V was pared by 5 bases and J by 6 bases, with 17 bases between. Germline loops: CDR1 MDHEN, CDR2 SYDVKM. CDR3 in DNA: TGTGCCAGCAGTACCCACTCCGGACAGTTTCAGCCCCAGCATTTT. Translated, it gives CASSTHSGQFQPQHF. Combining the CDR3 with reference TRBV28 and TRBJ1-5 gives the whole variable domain DVKVTQSSRYLVKRTGEKVFLECVQDMDHENMFWYRQDPGLGLRLIYFSYDVKMKEKGDIPEGYSVSREKKERFSLILESASTNQTSMYLCASSTHSGQFQPQHFGDGTRLSIL.

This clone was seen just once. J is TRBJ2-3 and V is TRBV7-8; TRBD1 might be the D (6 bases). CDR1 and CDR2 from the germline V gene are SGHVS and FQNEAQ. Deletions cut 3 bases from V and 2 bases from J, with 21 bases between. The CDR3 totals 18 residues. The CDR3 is CASSLGHLRSLDTDTQYF. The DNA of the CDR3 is TGTGCCAGCAGCTTGGGACACCTGAGGTCACTAGACACAGATACGCAGTATTTT.

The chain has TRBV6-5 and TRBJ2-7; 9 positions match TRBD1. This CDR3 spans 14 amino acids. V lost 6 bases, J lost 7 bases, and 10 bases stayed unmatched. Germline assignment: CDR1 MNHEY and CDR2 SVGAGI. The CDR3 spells CASRPQGAQVEQYF. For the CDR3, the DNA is TGTGCCAGCAGACCACAGGGGGCGCAGGTGGAGCAGTACTTC.

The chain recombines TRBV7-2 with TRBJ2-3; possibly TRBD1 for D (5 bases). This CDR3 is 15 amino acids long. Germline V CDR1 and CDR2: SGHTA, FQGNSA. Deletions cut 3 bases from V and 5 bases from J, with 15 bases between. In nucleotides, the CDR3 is TGTGCCAGCAGCTTTGATAGGGGTGAACTAGATACGCAGTATTTT. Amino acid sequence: CASSFDRGELDTQYF.

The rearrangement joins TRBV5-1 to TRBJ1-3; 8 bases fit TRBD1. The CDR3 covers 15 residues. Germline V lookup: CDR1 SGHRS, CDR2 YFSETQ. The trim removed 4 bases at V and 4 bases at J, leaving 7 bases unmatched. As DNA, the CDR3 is TGCGCCAGCAGCCCCGGACAGGGAGCCGGAAACACCATATATTTT. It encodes CASSPGQGAGNTIYF. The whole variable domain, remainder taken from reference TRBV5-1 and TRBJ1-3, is KAGVTQTPRYLIKTRGQQVTLSCSPISGHRSVSWYQQTPGQGLQFLFEYFSETQRNKGNFPGRFSGRQFSNSRSEMNVSTLELGDSALYLCASSPGQGAGNTIYFGEGSWLTVV.

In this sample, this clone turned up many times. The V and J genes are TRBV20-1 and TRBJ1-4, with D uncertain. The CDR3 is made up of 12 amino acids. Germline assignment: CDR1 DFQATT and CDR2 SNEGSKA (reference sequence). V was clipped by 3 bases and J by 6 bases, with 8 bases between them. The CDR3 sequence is CSASSEYEKLFF. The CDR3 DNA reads TGCAGTGCTAGTTCTGAGTATGAAAAACTGTTTTTT.

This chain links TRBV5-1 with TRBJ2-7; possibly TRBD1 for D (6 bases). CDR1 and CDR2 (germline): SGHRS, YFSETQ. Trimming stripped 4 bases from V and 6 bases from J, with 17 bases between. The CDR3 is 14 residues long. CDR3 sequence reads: CASSITGTYGEQYF. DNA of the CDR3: TGCGCCAGCAGCATAACCGGGACATACGGCGAGCAGTACTTC.

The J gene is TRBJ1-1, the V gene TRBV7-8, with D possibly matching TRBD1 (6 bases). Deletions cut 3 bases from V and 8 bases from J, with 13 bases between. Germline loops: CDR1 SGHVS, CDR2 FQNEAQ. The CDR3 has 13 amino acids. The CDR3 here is CASSFGGGAEAFF. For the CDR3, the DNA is TGTGCCAGCAGCTTTGGCGGGGGGGCAGAAGCTTTCTTT.